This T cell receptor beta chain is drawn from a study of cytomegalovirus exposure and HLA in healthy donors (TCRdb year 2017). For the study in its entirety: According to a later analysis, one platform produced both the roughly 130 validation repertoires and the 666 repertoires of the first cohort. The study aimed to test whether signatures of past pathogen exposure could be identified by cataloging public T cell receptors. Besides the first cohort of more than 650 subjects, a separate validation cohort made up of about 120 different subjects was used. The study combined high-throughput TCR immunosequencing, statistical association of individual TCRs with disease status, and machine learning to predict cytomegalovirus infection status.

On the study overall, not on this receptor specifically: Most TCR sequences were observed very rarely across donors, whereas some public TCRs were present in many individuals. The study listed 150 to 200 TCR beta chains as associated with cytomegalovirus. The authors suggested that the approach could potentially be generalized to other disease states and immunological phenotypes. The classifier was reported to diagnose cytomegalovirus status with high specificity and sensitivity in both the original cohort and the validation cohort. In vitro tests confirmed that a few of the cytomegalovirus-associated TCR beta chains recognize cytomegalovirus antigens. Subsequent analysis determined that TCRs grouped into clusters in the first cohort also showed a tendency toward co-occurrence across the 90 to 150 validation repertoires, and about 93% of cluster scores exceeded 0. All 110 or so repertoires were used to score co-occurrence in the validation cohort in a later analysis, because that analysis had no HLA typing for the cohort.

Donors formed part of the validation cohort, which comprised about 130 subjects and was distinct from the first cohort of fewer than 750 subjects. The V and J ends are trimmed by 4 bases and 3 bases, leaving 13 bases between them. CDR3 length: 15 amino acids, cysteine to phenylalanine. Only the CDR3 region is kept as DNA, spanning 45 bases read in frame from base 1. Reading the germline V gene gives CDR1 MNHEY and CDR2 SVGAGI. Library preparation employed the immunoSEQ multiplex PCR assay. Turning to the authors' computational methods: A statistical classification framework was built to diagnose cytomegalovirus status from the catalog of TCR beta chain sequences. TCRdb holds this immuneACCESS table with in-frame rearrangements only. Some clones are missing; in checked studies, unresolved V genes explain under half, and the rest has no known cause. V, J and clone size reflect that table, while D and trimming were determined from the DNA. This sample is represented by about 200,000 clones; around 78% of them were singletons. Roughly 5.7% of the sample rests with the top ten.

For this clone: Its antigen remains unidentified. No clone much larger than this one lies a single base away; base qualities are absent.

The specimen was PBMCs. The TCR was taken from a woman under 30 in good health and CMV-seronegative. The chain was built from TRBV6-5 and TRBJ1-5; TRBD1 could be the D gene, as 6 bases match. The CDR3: CASSSDRKNNQPQHF. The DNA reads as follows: TGTGCCAGCAGTTCCGACAGGAAGAACAATCAGCCCCAGCATTTT.